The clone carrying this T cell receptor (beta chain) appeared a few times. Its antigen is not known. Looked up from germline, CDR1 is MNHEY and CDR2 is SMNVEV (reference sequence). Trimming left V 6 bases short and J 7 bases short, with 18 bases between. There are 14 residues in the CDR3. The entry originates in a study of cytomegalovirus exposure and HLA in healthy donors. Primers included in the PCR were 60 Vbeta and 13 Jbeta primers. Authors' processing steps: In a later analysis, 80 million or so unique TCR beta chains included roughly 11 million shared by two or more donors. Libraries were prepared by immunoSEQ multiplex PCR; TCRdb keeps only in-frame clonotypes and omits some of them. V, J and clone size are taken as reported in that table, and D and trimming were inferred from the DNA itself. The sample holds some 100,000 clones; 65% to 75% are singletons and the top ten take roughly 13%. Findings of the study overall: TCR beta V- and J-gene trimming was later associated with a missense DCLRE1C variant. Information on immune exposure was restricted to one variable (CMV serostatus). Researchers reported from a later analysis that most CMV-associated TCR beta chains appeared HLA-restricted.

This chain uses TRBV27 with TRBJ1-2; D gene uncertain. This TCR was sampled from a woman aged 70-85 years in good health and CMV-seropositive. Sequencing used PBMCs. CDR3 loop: CASRKETVFSGYTF. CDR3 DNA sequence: TGTGCCAGCAGGAAGGAGACCGTCTTTAGTGGCTACACCTTC.